The clone carrying this T cell receptor (beta chain) was detected only once. Assay: immunoSEQ multiplex PCR; the TCRdb copy retains only in-frame clones and omits some. The table shows some 140,000 clones, with roughly 92% occurring only once. These data belong to a study of control samples from healthy donors and cancer patients. With 5 bases removed from V and 14 bases from J, the gap between germline ends came to 16 bases. The CDR3 contains 12 residues. The material sequenced was blood. The chain uses TRBV12-3 or TRBV12-4 and TRBJ2-1; tentatively, D is TRBD1 or TRBD2 (5 bases each). This sequence originates from a man aged 25-40 years in good health. CDR3 residues: CASSANGEGEFF. CDR3 DNA sequence: TGTGCCAGCAGTGCCAACGGGGAAGGGGAGTTCTTC.